The entry that follows covers one T cell receptor beta chain sequence. Antigen: not known. The source of the sample is a study of T cell responses to AZD1222 COVID-19 vaccine. About the research overall: Researchers grouped second doses given at about 4 or about 12 weeks into one pool.

Generated by immunoSEQ multiplex PCR, the TCRdb table keeps only in-frame clones and is missing some. The sample includes about 72,000 clones, 87% of them seen just once. General observations from the study: After the peak T cell response, and only then, were repertoires sampled. AZD1222 recipients seropositive at baseline numbered only six or seven. Vaccination with two AZD1222 doses was followed by a rise in Spike-specific TCR breadth and depth.

The CDR3 extends over 14 amino acids. The V end was cut by 7 bases, the J end by 0 bases, with 12 bases between. Germline V lookup: CDR1 LGHNA, CDR2 YNFKEQ. The origin of this receptor is an adult in good health. The source was peripheral blood, collected on day 0 of AZD1222 vaccination. The V and J genes are TRBV4-2 and TRBJ1-1; TRBD1 is a possible D gene (6 bases). This CDR3 reads CASMKGGMNTEAFF. The CDR3 nucleotides are TGTGCCAGCATGAAAGGGGGGATGAACACTGAAGCTTTCTTT.